The clone carrying this T cell receptor (beta chain) showed up just a few times. Only in-frame clones appear in the TCRdb table, and some are missing; sequencing was by immunoSEQ multiplex PCR. Of around 50,000 clones listed, nearly 90% are singletons. The data belong to a study of PD-1 blockade in classical Hodgkin lymphoma. Time point noted: cycle 4 day 1 (C4D1), after about 6 weeks of nivolumab. Each patient experienced a relapse that followed autologous stem cell transplantation, and brentuximab vedotin exposure varied. The V and J ends lost 6 bases and 5 bases respectively, with 22 bases between them. CDR1 and CDR2 (germline): LNHDA, SQIVND (reference sequence). This CDR3 has 16 amino acids.

Sequencing was performed on peripheral blood mononuclear cells (PBMCs), taken before the fourth cycle of nivolumab. This chain joins TRBV19 and TRBJ1-1; D may be TRBD1 (6 bases). The TCR originated in a human donor with classical Hodgkin lymphoma. CDR3 in DNA: TGTGCCAGTAGCCCCACCACGGGAGGGGGGTTTACTGAAGCTTTCTTT. Amino acids: CASSPTTGGGFTEAFF. Based on the CDR3 plus reference TRBV19 and TRBJ1-1, the full variable domain is DGGITQSPKYLFRKEGQNVTLSCEQNLNHDAMYWYRQDPGQGLRLIYYSQIVNDFQKGDIAEGYSVSREKKESFPLTVTSAQKNPTAFYLCASSPTTGGGFTEAFFGQGTRLTVV.